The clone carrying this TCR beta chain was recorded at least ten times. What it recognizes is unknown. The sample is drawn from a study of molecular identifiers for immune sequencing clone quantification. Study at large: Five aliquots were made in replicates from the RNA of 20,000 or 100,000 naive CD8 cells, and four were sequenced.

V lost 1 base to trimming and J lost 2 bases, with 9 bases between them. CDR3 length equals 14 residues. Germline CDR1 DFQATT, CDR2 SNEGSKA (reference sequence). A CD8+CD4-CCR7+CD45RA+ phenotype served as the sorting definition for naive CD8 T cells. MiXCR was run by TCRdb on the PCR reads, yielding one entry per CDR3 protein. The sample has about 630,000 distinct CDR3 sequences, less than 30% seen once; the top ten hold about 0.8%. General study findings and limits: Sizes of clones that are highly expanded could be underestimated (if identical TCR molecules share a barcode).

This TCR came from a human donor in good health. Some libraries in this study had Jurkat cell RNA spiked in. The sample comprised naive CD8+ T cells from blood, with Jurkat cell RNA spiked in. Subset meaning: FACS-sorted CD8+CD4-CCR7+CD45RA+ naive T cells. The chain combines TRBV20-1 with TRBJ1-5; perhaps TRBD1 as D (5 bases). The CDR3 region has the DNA TGCAGTGCTAGAGTCCAGGGCGGCAATCAGCCCCAGCATTTT. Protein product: CSARVQGGNQPQHF.